This paragraph covers one T cell receptor (beta chain) sequence. Its cognate antigen is unknown. The CDR3 extends over 16 amino acids. Looked up from germline, CDR1 is SNHLY and CDR2 is FYNNEI. V was clipped by 4 bases and J by 0 bases; unmatched bases: 4. The data were obtained in a study of cytomegalovirus exposure and HLA in healthy donors. Study outcomes and limitations: Investigators reported 164 TCR beta chains as tied to cytomegalovirus. A missense DCLRE1C variant was associated with V- and J-gene trimming of TCR beta chains in a later analysis, and an independent cohort replicated the association. It was likely that a cluster of highly shared sequence variants was a sequencing artifact.

It was with 60 Vbeta and 13 Jbeta primers that the PCR ran. Generated by immunoSEQ multiplex PCR, the TCRdb table keeps only in-frame clones and is missing some. Recorded for this sample: around 100,000 clones. This sequence was found in a man aged 50-59 years in good health and CMV-seronegative. This chain joins TRBV2 and TRBJ2-2; 8 bases match TRBD2. The sequenced material came from PBMCs. CDR3 DNA: TGTGCCAGCAGTGGGGCCGGGGGGGCGAACACCGGGGAGCTGTTTTTT. Protein sequence: CASSGAGGANTGELFF.